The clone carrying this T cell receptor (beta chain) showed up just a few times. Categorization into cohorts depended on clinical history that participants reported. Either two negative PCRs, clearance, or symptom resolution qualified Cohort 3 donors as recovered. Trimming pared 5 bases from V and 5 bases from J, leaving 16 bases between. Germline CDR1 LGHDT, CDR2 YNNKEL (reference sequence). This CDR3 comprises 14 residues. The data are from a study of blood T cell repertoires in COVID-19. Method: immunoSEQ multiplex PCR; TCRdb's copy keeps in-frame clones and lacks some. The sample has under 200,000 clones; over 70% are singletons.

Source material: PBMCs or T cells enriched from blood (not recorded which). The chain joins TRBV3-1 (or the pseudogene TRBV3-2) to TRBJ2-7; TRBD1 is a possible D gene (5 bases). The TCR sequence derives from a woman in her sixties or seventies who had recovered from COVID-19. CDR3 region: CASSYDSPRNEQYF. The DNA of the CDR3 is TGTGCCAGCAGCTACGACAGTCCTCGTAACGAGCAGTACTTC.